Below, one TCR beta chain is given with its context. Its antigen is unidentified. This sample is part of a study of shared clonotypes between healthy human individuals. The wider study: The study drew on two women and a few men aged 18 to 49 as donors. Three CD4 naive, three CD4 memory, two CD8 naive and one CD8 memory plate were used per donor. Study findings and constraints: Sampling used blood alone; tissue repertoires probably differ.

V was clipped by 0 bases and J by 6 bases, with 8 bases between them. Germline assignment: CDR1 MNHEY and CDR2 SMNVEV (reference sequence). This CDR3 contains 14 residues. Clones were sequenced by immunoSEQ multiplex PCR, and TCRdb holds only the in-frame ones, with some missing. The repertoire includes roughly 2.5 million clones, approximately 94% of them detected once, and around 0.14% sits in the top ten. The investigators split CD4+ cells into a CD45RA+ naive subset and a CD45RA-negative memory subset. This TCR was sampled from a man younger than 35 in good health. This chain joins TRBV27 and TRBJ1-4; the D gene is possibly TRBD1 (5 bases). Specimen: naive CD4+ T cells sorted from blood. As to subset: CD45RA+ positively selected. CDR3 in amino acids: CASSLSWGDEKLFF. The CDR3 nucleotides are TGTGCCAGCAGTTTATCATGGGGGGATGAAAAACTGTTTTTT. The complete variable domain, with remaining parts taken from reference TRBV27 and TRBJ1-4, reads EAQVTQNPRYLITVTGKKLTVTCSQNMNHEYMSWYRQDPGLGLRQIYYSMNVEVTDKGDVPEGYKVSRKEKRNFPLILESPSPNQTSLYFCASSLSWGDEKLFFGSGTQLSVL.